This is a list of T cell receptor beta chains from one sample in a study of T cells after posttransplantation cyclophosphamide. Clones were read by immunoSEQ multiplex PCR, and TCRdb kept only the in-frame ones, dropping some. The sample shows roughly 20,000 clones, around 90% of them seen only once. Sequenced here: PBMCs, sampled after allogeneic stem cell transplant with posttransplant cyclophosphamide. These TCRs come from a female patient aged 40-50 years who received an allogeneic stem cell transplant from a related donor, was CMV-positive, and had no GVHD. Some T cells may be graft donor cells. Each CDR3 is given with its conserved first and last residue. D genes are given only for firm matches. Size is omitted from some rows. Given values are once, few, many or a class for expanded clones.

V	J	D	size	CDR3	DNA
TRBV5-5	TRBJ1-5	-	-	CASSFSENQPQHF	TGTGCCAGCAGCTTTTCGGAGAATCAGCCCCAGCATTTT
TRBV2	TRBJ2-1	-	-	CASSVAGRNEQFF	TGTGCCAGCAGTGTCGCAGGGAGGAATGAGCAGTTCTTC
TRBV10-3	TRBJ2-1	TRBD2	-	CAIKEGTSSYNEQFF	TGTGCCATCAAGGAGGGGACTAGCAGTTACAATGAGCAGTTCTTC
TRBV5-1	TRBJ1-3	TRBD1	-	CASTSGTAGNTIYF	TGCGCCAGCACCTCCGGGACAGCTGGAAACACCATATATTTT
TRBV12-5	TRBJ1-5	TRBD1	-	CASGLGRDRAFGQPQHF	TGTGCTAGTGGTTTGGGCCGGGACAGGGCCTTCGGTCAGCCCCAGCATTTT
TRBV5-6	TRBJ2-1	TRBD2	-	CASSPDSGRYNEQFF	TGTGCCAGCAGTCCCGACAGCGGGAGATACAATGAGCAGTTCTTC
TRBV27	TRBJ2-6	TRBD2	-	CASSLWGLEGGSSGANVLTF	TGTGCCAGCAGTTTATGGGGACTAGAGGGGGGGTCCTCTGGGGCCAACGTCCTGACTTTC
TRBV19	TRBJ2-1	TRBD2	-	CASSIRDSGSGNEQFF	TGTGCCAGTAGTATCCGGGATAGCGGGAGTGGGAATGAGCAGTTCTTC
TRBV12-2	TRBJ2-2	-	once	CASRHPTSGSTGELFF	TGTGCAAGTCGCCACCCCACGTCAGGGTCTACCGGGGAGCTGTTTTTT
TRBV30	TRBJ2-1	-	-	CAWSVLEGTYNEQFF	TGTGCCTGGAGTGTACTCGAGGGCACCTACAATGAGCAGTTCTTC
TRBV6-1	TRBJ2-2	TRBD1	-	CASSSWTGVIGELFF	TGTGCCAGCAGCTCCTGGACAGGGGTGATCGGGGAGCTGTTTTTT
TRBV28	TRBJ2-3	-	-	CATTLSRTVYGTDTQYF	TGTGCCACCACACTATCTCGGACAGTCTACGGGACAGATACGCAGTATTTT
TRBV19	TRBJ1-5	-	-	CASSITSINQPQHF	TGTGCCAGTAGTATCACGAGCATCAATCAGCCCCAGCATTTT
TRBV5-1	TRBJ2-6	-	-	CASSLTGSGANVLTF	TGCGCCAGCAGCTTGACAGGCTCTGGGGCCAACGTCCTGACTTTC
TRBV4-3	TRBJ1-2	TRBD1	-	CASSRYSVQGDYGYTF	TGCGCCAGCAGCCGATATTCAGTACAGGGGGACTATGGCTACACCTTC
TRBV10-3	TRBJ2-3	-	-	CAISSDSFTDTQYF	TGTGCCATCAGTTCGGACAGTTTCACAGATACGCAGTATTTT
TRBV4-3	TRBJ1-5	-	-	CASSQVRTGGNQPQHF	TGCGCCAGCAGCCAAGTTCGAACGGGGGGGAATCAGCCCCAGCATTTT
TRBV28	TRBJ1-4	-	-	CASSSGTSPQTGEKLFF	TGTGCCAGCAGTTCCGGGACCTCACCACAGACAGGTGAAAAACTGTTTTTT
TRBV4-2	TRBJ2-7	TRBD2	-	CASSQRRISGSPYEQYF	TGTGCCAGCAGCCAGAGGCGGATAAGCGGGAGCCCCTACGAGCAGTACTTC
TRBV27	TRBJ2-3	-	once	CASRYSPTDTQYF	TGTGCCAGCAGGTACAGCCCCACAGATACGCAGTATTTT
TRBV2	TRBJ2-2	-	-	CASSEAVTGGELFF	TGTGCCAGCAGTGAAGCGGTAACCGGCGGGGAGCTGTTTTTT
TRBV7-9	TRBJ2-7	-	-	CASSLGTGPTSYEQYF	TGTGCCAGCAGCTTAGGAACAGGGCCCACCTCCTACGAGCAGTACTTC
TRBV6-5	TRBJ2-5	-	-	CASSNAGTQYF	TGTGCCAGCAGTAACGCAGGGACCCAGTACTTC
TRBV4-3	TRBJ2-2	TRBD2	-	CASSHGTRANTGELFF	TGCGCCAGCAGCCATGGGACTAGGGCTAACACCGGGGAGCTGTTTTTT
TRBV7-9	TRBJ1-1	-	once	CAGAGGSLAFSGRSEAFF	TGTGCCGGAGCGGGGGGCTCCTTGGCTTTTTCGGGCCGTTCTGAAGCTTTCTTT
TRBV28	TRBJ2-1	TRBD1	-	CASSYYGTGVYNEQFF	TGTGCCAGCAGTTACTACGGGACAGGGGTCTACAATGAGCAGTTCTTC
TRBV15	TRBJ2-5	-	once	CATSRAGRETQYF	TGTGCCACCAGCAGAGCGGGAAGAGAGACCCAGTACTTC
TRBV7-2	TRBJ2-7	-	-	CASSLVREYNYEQYF	TGTGCCAGCAGCCTAGTTCGGGAGTACAACTACGAGCAGTACTTC
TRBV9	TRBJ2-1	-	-	CASSPLSRDDNEQFF	TGTGCCAGCAGCCCCCTCTCGCGGGACGACAATGAGCAGTTCTTC
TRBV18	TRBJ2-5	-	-	CASSPATTGYQETQYF	TGTGCCAGCTCACCGGCGACTACGGGGTACCAAGAGACCCAGTACTTC
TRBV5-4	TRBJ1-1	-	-	CASSFQGTEAFF	TGTGCCAGCAGCTTCCAGGGAACTGAAGCTTTCTTT
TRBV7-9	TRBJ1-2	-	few	CASSFSAGYGYTF	TGTGCCAGCAGCTTCAGTGCTGGCTATGGCTACACCTTC
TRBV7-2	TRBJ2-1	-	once	CASSLMGTSNEQFF	TGTGCCAGCAGCTTAATGGGGACTTCAAATGAGCAGTTCTTC
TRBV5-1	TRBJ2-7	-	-	CASSSGKGNEQYF	TGCGCCAGCAGCTCGGGGAAGGGCAACGAGCAGTACTTC
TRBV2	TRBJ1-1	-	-	CASTDRSTTEAFF	TGTGCCAGCACGGATAGGAGTACCACTGAAGCTTTCTTT
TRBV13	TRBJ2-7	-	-	CASSSSGPIYEQYF	TGTGCCAGCAGCTCCAGCGGTCCCATTTACGAGCAGTACTTC
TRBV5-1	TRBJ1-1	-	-	CASSLGPPGSTEAFF	TGCGCCAGCAGCTTGGGTCCTCCCGGGAGCACTGAAGCTTTCTTT
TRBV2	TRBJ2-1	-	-	CASTEEGNERFF	TGTGCCAGTACAGAAGAGGGAAATGAGCGGTTCTTC
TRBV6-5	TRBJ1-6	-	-	CASSYTRDTYSPLHF	TGTGCCAGCAGTTACACCCGGGACACCTATTCACCCCTCCACTTT
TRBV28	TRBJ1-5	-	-	CASSQRLGGALSVQPQHF	TGTGCCAGCAGCCAAAGGTTGGGGGGGGCTCTGAGTGTTCAGCCCCAGCATTTT
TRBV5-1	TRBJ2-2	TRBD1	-	CASSSGQPNTGELFF	TGCGCCAGCAGCTCGGGACAGCCGAACACCGGGGAGCTGTTTTTT
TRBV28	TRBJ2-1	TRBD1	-	CASSIRTGVNEQFF	TGTGCCAGCAGCATACGCACAGGGGTCAATGAGCAGTTCTTC
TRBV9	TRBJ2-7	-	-	CASSVGSFSYEQYF	TGTGCCAGCAGCGTAGGTTCCTTCTCCTACGAGCAGTACTTC
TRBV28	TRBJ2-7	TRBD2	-	CASSLSGRGIYEQYF	TGTGCCAGCAGCCTTAGCGGGAGAGGAATCTACGAGCAGTACTTC
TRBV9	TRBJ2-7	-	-	CASSVEPTGEQYF	TGTGCCAGCAGCGTAGAACCCACAGGAGAGCAGTACTTC
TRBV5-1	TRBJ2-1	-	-	CASSLADNEQFF	TGCGCCAGCAGCTTGGCAGACAATGAGCAGTTCTTC
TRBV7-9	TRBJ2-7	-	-	CASADSHYEQYF	TGTGCCAGCGCGGACAGCCACTACGAGCAGTACTTC
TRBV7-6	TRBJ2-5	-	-	CASSLETTGVQETQYF	TGTGCCAGCAGCTTAGAGACAACAGGCGTACAAGAGACCCAGTACTTC
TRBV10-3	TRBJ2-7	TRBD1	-	CASARDRVDEQYF	TGTGCCAGCGCGAGGGACAGGGTAGACGAGCAGTACTTC
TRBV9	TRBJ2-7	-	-	CASSVGGTHSYEQYF	TGTGCCAGCAGCGTAGGAGGGACACACTCCTACGAGCAGTACTTC
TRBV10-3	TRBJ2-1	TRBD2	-	CAISPGLALYNEQFF	TGTGCCATCAGCCCCGGACTAGCGCTATACAATGAGCAGTTCTTC
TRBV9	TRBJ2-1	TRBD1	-	CASSAGTGYNEQFF	TGTGCCAGCAGCGCAGGGACAGGGTACAATGAGCAGTTCTTC
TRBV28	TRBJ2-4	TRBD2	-	CASSLWGLASIAKNIQYF	TGTGCCAGCAGTTTATGGGGACTAGCCTCAATAGCCAAAAACATTCAGTACTTC
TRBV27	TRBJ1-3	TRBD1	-	CASRDSLLSGNTIYF	TGTGCCAGCCGGGACAGCTTACTTTCTGGAAACACCATATATTTT